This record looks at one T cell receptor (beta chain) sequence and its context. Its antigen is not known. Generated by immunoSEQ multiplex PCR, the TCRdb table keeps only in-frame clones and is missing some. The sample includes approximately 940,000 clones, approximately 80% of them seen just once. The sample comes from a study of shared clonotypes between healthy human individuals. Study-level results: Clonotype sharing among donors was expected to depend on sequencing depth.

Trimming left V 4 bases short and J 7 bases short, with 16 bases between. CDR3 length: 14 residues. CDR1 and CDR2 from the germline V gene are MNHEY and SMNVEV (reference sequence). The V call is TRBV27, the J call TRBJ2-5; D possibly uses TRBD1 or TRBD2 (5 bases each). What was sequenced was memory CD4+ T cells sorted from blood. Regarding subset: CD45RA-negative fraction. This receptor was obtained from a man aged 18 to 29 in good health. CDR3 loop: CASSSARGGGTQYF. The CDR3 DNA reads TGTGCCAGCAGTTCAGCGAGGGGCGGCGGGACCCAGTACTTC.